The TCR beta chain described here comes from a study of cytomegalovirus exposure and HLA in healthy donors. Findings of the study overall: CMV serostatus was the sole immune exposure data available. Fewer N-insertions than the approximately 680-donor mean were reportedly shown by an Asian-associated ancestry cluster in a later analysis. A later analysis reported that several of the most significant clusters appeared to be linked to common viral pathogens, among them Epstein-Barr virus.

The PCR employed 60 Vbeta primers together with 13 Jbeta primers. Per the original methods: Later, an analysis found about 83 million unique TCR beta chains, and some 10 million of these were shared. Sequenced by immunoSEQ multiplex PCR; TCRdb stores in-frame clones only, minus some. From that table come the V and J calls and clone size; the DNA was used to work out D and trimming. The table shows about 160,000 clones, with roughly four fifths occurring only once. This clone was picked up one time. What it binds is not known. The sequencing sample was made of PBMCs. The receptor comes from a man between 45 and 60 years old in good health and CMV-seropositive.

The CDR3 is CASSVSTGSNYGYTF. CDR3 in DNA: TGTGCCAGCAGCGTATCGACAGGGTCTAACTATGGCTACACCTTC. This chain uses TRBV9 with TRBJ1-2, with 7 nucleotides matching TRBD1. Germline trimming cut 1 base from V and 0 bases from J; bases unmatched to any gene: 3. This CDR3 region has 15 residues. CDR1 SGDLS and CDR2 YYNGEE come from the germline V gene.